This is a list of T cell receptor beta chains from one sample in a study of T cell repertoires in cytomegalovirus infection. Via MiXCR, TCRdb re-called the reads, giving one row per CDR3 protein. In the table there are around 490,000 distinct CDR3 sequences, roughly 29% of which are singletons. The specimen was PBMCs. These receptor sequences come from a human donor in good health (CMV status not recorded). Some clones in this sample may be carry-over from other donors' samples. The CDR3 runs from the conserved cysteine through the conserved F or W. D genes are given only for firm matches.

J gene: TRBJ2-7; D gene: -; V gene: TRBV20-1; CDR3 protein: CSARAGVSYEQYF
J gene: TRBJ2-7; D gene: -; V gene: TRBV15; CDR3 protein: CATAEARSYEQYF
J gene: TRBJ2-5; D gene: -; V gene: TRBV20-1; CDR3 protein: CSARQHREETQYF
J gene: TRBJ2-1; D gene: TRBD2; V gene: TRBV12-3/TRBV12-4; CDR3 protein: CASTWVAGDVLEQFF
J gene: TRBJ2-7; D gene: TRBD1; V gene: TRBV7-9; CDR3 protein: CASSGRGQGIEQYF
J gene: TRBJ2-3; D gene: TRBD2; V gene: TRBV5-1; CDR3 protein: CASSLAGEPDTQYF
J gene: TRBJ1-4; D gene: -; V gene: TRBV7-8; CDR3 protein: CASSFSGEDGKLFF
J gene: TRBJ1-5; D gene: -; V gene: TRBV7-2; CDR3 protein: CASSLVHRAYQPQHF
J gene: TRBJ2-7; D gene: -; V gene: TRBV11-2; CDR3 protein: CASSVTGTYEQYF
J gene: TRBJ2-7; D gene: -; V gene: TRBV3-1; CDR3 protein: CASSQGSGTYEQYF
J gene: TRBJ2-1; D gene: TRBD2; V gene: TRBV12-3/TRBV12-4; CDR3 protein: CASSSLRGTSGVKSSYNEQFF
J gene: TRBJ1-4; D gene: TRBD1; V gene: TRBV6-2/TRBV6-3; CDR3 protein: CASRSGTGLGHEKLFF
J gene: TRBJ2-2; D gene: -; V gene: TRBV6-6; CDR3 protein: CASSYSRAKGDTGELFF
J gene: TRBJ1-1; D gene: -; V gene: TRBV11-2; CDR3 protein: CASSPPARTEAFF
J gene: TRBJ1-2; D gene: TRBD1; V gene: TRBV11-3; CDR3 protein: CASSLGDRGSGYTF
J gene: TRBJ2-7; D gene: -; V gene: TRBV5-6; CDR3 protein: CASSLGLRQFYEQYF
J gene: TRBJ2-1; D gene: TRBD2; V gene: TRBV19; CDR3 protein: CASSMLLAGGPGEQFF
J gene: TRBJ2-4; D gene: -; V gene: TRBV19; CDR3 protein: CASSISPTGAKNIQYF
J gene: TRBJ2-7; D gene: -; V gene: TRBV7-3; CDR3 protein: CASSPSGAPHYEQYF
J gene: TRBJ2-5; D gene: TRBD2; V gene: TRBV12-3/TRBV12-4; CDR3 protein: CASSPYTSAQETQYF
J gene: TRBJ2-1; D gene: TRBD1; V gene: TRBV19; CDR3 protein: CASKSRGSSYNEQFF
J gene: TRBJ1-6; D gene: -; V gene: TRBV12-3/TRBV12-4; CDR3 protein: CASSLLVRVSPLHF
J gene: TRBJ2-7; D gene: -; V gene: TRBV7-2; CDR3 protein: CASSLDGMAGRSYEQYF
J gene: TRBJ1-2; D gene: TRBD1; V gene: TRBV13; CDR3 protein: CASSPRWSLDREAGGYTF
J gene: TRBJ1-1; D gene: -; V gene: TRBV28; CDR3 protein: CASTLFGVAFF
J gene: TRBJ2-2; D gene: -; V gene: TRBV12-3/TRBV12-4; CDR3 protein: CASSFLAGGTGELFF
J gene: TRBJ1-1; D gene: -; V gene: TRBV12-3/TRBV12-4; CDR3 protein: CASSYRTGDTEAFF
J gene: TRBJ1-1; D gene: -; V gene: TRBV28; CDR3 protein: CASSLYRDIGTFF
J gene: TRBJ2-2; D gene: TRBD2; V gene: TRBV11-2; CDR3 protein: CASSPRLAGGTYTGELFF
J gene: TRBJ1-2; D gene: -; V gene: TRBV6-1; CDR3 protein: CASSEREINYGYTF